Presented here are 17 T cell receptor beta chains from one specimen sequenced in a study of cytomegalovirus exposure and HLA in healthy donors. PCR employed 60 Vbeta and 13 Jbeta primers. Clones were read by immunoSEQ multiplex PCR, and TCRdb kept only the in-frame ones, dropping some. This table holds some 150,000 clones, roughly four fifths found once. Source material: PBMCs. Receptors were obtained from a man aged 45-60 years in good health and CMV-seropositive.

The count of this clone is one. V is TRBV28 and J is TRBJ1-1, with 9 bases matching TRBD1. This CDR3 region has 15 residues. Germline values: CDR1 MDHEN, CDR2 SYDVKM. V lost 6 bases to trimming and J lost 5 bases; unmatched junction nucleotides: 10. CDR3 sequence reads: CASSSPGQGDTEAFF. In nucleotides, the CDR3 is TGTGCCAGCAGCAGCCCGGGACAGGGAGATACTGAAGCTTTCTTT. Full variable domain (remainder filled in from reference TRBV28 and TRBJ1-1): DVKVTQSSRYLVKRTGEKVFLECVQDMDHENMFWYRQDPGLGLRLIYFSYDVKMKEKGDIPEGYSVSREKKERFSLILESASTNQTSMYLCASSSPGQGDTEAFFGQGTRLTVV.

Only one count was recorded for this clone. The genes are TRBV28 and TRBJ1-5; TRBD1 might be the D (6 bases). Trimming removed 6 bases from V and 3 bases from J, with 18 bases in between. The germline gives CDR1 MDHEN, CDR2 SYDVKM. The CDR3 has 16 amino acids. The CDR3 protein is CASRPTTGTYNQPQHF. CDR3 DNA: TGTGCCAGCAGACCAACGACAGGAACATACAATCAGCCCCAGCATTTT.

This clone has only one observation. The rearrangement joins TRBV9 to TRBJ2-3, with 7 positions matching TRBD1. After removal of 7 bases from V and 3 bases from J, the junction contained 11 bases not matched to a gene. Germline CDR1 is SGDLS and CDR2 is YYNGEE. CDR3 length: 15 residues. The CDR3 sequence is CASSWATGMTDTQYF. DNA for the CDR3: TGTGCCAGCTCCTGGGCGACAGGGATGACAGATACGCAGTATTTT.

The V gene is TRBV6-5, the J gene TRBJ2-7; TRBD1 agrees at 7 bases. Per germline, CDR1 MNHEY and CDR2 SVGAGI. The CDR3 is made up of 12 amino acids. The V and J ends lost 5 bases and 4 bases, in that order; junction bases with no gene match: 2. The CDR3 nucleotides are TGTGCCAGCAGTACAGGGGTATACGAGCAGTACTTC. It translates to CASSTGVYEQYF.

This sequence joins TRBV28 and TRBJ1-2; D gene uncertain. Germline lookup yields CDR1 MDHEN and CDR2 SYDVKM. CDR3 size: 15 residues. Trimming took off 5 bases at V and 2 bases at J, with 15 bases between the two ends. CDR3 protein: CASSQRISVNYGYTF. For the CDR3, the DNA is TGTGCCAGCAGTCAACGAATTTCGGTCAACTATGGCTACACCTTC.

This clone appeared once. The CDR3 nucleotides read TGTGCCAGTAGTCTGTTTGGAAGGACTAACACCGGGGAGCTGTTTTTT. Translating gives CASSLFGRTNTGELFF. V usage is TRBV19 and J usage is TRBJ2-2, with D perhaps TRBD2 (5 bases). V lost 5 bases and J 2 bases, leaving 15 bases between the germline ends. The CDR3 has 16 residues. Germline values: CDR1 LNHDA, CDR2 SQIVND (reference sequence).

The chain couples TRBV11-2 to TRBJ2-7, with D unresolved. Germline CDR1 reads SGHAT; CDR2 reads FQNNGV. Trimming stripped 6 bases from V and 8 bases from J, with 17 bases between. The CDR3 loop spans 13 amino acids. Here the CDR3 DNA reads TGTGCCAGCAGACCGACTGGCATCCTTCAGCAGTACTTC. Translation gives CASRPTGILQQYF.

This chain's CDR3 is CASSLGGRYGNQPQHF. In DNA form, the CDR3 reads TGTGCCAGCAGTTTAGGGGGCAGGTATGGCAATCAGCCCCAGCATTTT. V and J are TRBV28 and TRBJ1-5; D perhaps matches TRBD1 (6 bases). Deletions cut 2 bases from V and 2 bases from J, with 13 bases between. The CDR3 totals 16 residues. The germline V gene has CDR1 MDHEN and CDR2 SYDVKM.

This clone was found once. The V call is TRBV5-1, the J call TRBJ2-2; the match to TRBD1 covers 8 bases. V gave up 6 bases and J gave up 5 bases; unmatched junction bases: 3. Germline lookup yields CDR1 SGHRS and CDR2 YFSETQ. The CDR3 runs 13 residues. CDR3 amino acids: CASTRTGTGELFF. In nucleotides, the CDR3 is TGCGCCAGCACCAGGACAGGGACCGGGGAGCTGTTTTTT. Based on the CDR3 plus reference TRBV5-1 and TRBJ2-2, the full variable domain is KAGVTQTPRYLIKTRGQQVTLSCSPISGHRSVSWYQQTPGQGLQFLFEYFSETQRNKGNFPGRFSGRQFSNSRSEMNVSTLELGDSALYLCASTRTGTGELFFGEGSRLTVL.

The chain carries TRBV4-1 and TRBJ1-1; D is undetermined. The CDR3 totals 13 residues. The germline CDR1 and CDR2 sequences are MGHRA and YSYEKL. Trimming left V 4 bases short and J 0 bases short, with 6 bases between. The CDR3 sequence: CASSPGMNTEAFF. The CDR3 DNA reads TGCGCCAGCAGCCCGGGTATGAACACTGAAGCTTTCTTT.

This clone was found once. This chain joins TRBV2 and TRBJ1-5; D is possibly TRBD1 (6 bases). The CDR3 has 15 residues. Trimming shortened V by 7 bases and J by 3 bases, and 16 bases separated the two germline ends. CDR1 SNHLY and CDR2 FYNNEI come from the germline V gene. Here the CDR3 reads CASKIEGQFNQPQHF. The DNA of the CDR3 is TGTGCCAGCAAGATAGAGGGACAATTCAATCAGCCCCAGCATTTT.

This chain links TRBV27 with TRBJ2-7; perhaps TRBD2 as D (5 bases). This CDR3 has 14 residues. Trimming pared 1 base from V and 2 bases from J, leaving 9 bases between. CDR1 and CDR2 (germline): MNHEY, SMNVEV (reference sequence). As DNA, the CDR3 is TGTGCCAGCAGTTTATTAACTAGGCCCTACGAGCAGTACTTC. The encoded protein is CASSLLTRPYEQYF.

The V call is TRBV6-5, the J call TRBJ2-7; D perhaps matches TRBD2 (7 bases). There are 15 residues in the CDR3. Germline values: CDR1 MNHEY, CDR2 SVGAGI. V was cut by 0 bases and J by 3 bases, with 12 bases left in between. CDR3 region: CASSYSIGGVYEQYF. The DNA of the CDR3 is TGTGCCAGCAGTTACTCGATAGGGGGGGTCTACGAGCAGTACTTC.

CDR3 in DNA: TGTGCCAGCAGCTCGCGGCCCGGGACAGACCGCGACAATGAGCAGTTCTTC. This gives the protein CASSSRPGTDRDNEQFF. This chain connects TRBV27 to TRBJ2-1; 7 bases are a match to TRBD1. Germline-derived CDR1 and CDR2 are MNHEY and SMNVEV (reference sequence). The CDR3 extends over 17 amino acids. V lost 6 bases to trimming and J lost 5 bases; unmatched junction nucleotides: 16.

The chain is built from TRBV28 and TRBJ2-5; tentatively, D is TRBD2 (6 bases). The CDR3 contains 12 residues. Germline V gives CDR1 MDHEN, CDR2 SYDVKM. Deletions cut 6 bases from V and 4 bases from J, with 9 bases between. CDR3 residues: CASSSGGETQYF. CDR3 coding DNA: TGTGCCAGCAGCTCCGGGGGAGAGACCCAGTACTTC.

The chain joins TRBV6-5 to TRBJ2-5, with D unclear. CDR3 length: 14 amino acids. Trimming took 3 bases from V and 2 from J, leaving 10 bases between them. Germline-derived CDR1 and CDR2 are MNHEY and SVGAGI. In DNA form, the CDR3 reads TGTGCCAGCAGTTATTGGCTAGATCAAGAGACCCAGTACTTC. This translates into CASSYWLDQETQYF.

This clone was recorded a few times. This sequence joins TRBV4-3 and TRBJ1-2; TRBD1 matches 7 bases. This CDR3 is 16 amino acids long. The V gene end was trimmed by 0 bases and the J gene end by 3 bases; junction bases not matched to a gene: 7. Per the germline V gene, CDR1 is LGHNA and CDR2 is YSLEER. CDR3 nucleotides: TGCGCCAGCAGCCAAGATCAAAGGGGGCAAGACTATGGCTACACCTTC. It translates to CASSQDQRGQDYGYTF.